This passage covers 15 T cell receptor beta chains from one sample sequenced in a study of beta chain features in type 1 diabetes. Study-wide results and limits: For Type 1 diabetes patients, all four CD4+ subsets carried TCRB CDR3s that were moderately but significantly shorter.

These receptors lack a known antigen. Reverse transcription of all isolated RNA meant that expressed TCRB transcripts were sequenced. Using immunoSEQ multiplex PCR, the repertoire was profiled, and TCRdb retains in-frame clones only, with some absent. The sample carries nearly 700,000 clones, roughly 13% recorded once. The sample taken for sequencing was naive CD4+ T cells from blood. These receptors were obtained from a man aged 18 to 35 with type 1 diabetes.

The chain combines TRBV25-1 with TRBJ2-2, with D perhaps given as TRBD1 or TRBD2 (5 bases each). The CDR3 runs to 14 residues. Germline CDR1 is MGHDK and CDR2 is SYGVNS. Trimming left V 7 bases short and J 6 bases short, with 15 bases between. The chain's CDR3 is CASTRWWGSGELFF. The CDR3 DNA is TGTGCCAGCACGCGGTGGTGGGGGTCCGGGGAGCTGTTTTTT.

The table lists this clone with a few counts. The rearrangement uses TRBV30 and TRBJ1-5, with TRBD1 as a possible D gene (6 bases). The CDR3 extends over 17 amino acids. Trimming cost V 3 bases and J 2 bases, with 20 bases left between them. Germline V gives CDR1 GTSNPN, CDR2 SVGIG (reference sequence). CDR3 residues: CAWSDAEGVVGNQPQHF. The CDR3 DNA reads TGTGCCTGGAGCGACGCCGAGGGGGTTGTGGGCAATCAGCCCCAGCATTTT.

This clone occurred once. The rearrangement joins TRBV5-4 to TRBJ1-2; unclear D gene. V gave up 4 bases and J gave up 4 bases, with 14 bases separating them. The CDR3 extends over 14 amino acids. From germline, CDR1 is SGHNT and CDR2 YYREEE (reference sequence). The CDR3 DNA reads TGTGCCAGCAGCCGTGACGGGATGTCCTATGGCTACACCTTC. Amino acid sequence: CASSRDGMSYGYTF.

This clone turned up a few times. The rearrangement joins TRBV18 to TRBJ1-6; 8 bases line up with TRBD1. Germline loops: CDR1 KGHSH, CDR2 LQKENI. The trim removed 5 bases at V and 8 bases at J, leaving 5 bases unmatched. CDR3 size: 14 residues. The CDR3: CASSSRGQDSPLHF. The CDR3 nucleotides read TGTGCCAGCTCATCCAGGGGGCAAGATTCACCCCTCCACTTT. The full variable domain, in which reference TRBV18 and TRBJ1-6 provide the parts outside the CDR3, is NAGVMQNPRHLVRRRGQEARLRCSPMKGHSHVYWYRQLPEEGLKFMVYLQKENIIDESGMPKERFSAEFPKEGPSILRIQQVVRGDSAAYFCASSSRGQDSPLHFGNGTRLTVT.

V and J are TRBV30 and TRBJ2-3; the match to TRBD2 covers 8 bases. Germline CDR1 GTSNPN, CDR2 SVGIG (reference sequence). V shed 3 bases, J shed 3 bases, and the junction held 5 bases outside the gene matches. CDR3 length: 14 amino acids. The CDR3 DNA follows: TGTGCCTGGAGAGCGGGGGTTAATACAGATACGCAGTATTTT. This codes for CAWRAGVNTDTQYF.

This clone was counted only a few times. The chain combines TRBV6-6 with TRBJ2-7; D may be TRBD1 (5 bases). V was pared by 5 bases and J by 0 bases, with 11 bases between. CDR1 is MNHNY, CDR2 SVGAGI, per germline (reference sequence). The CDR3 totals 14 residues. CDR3 in DNA: TGTGCCAGCAGTGTACAGGAGATCTCCTACGAGCAGTACTTC. Translation: CASSVQEISYEQYF.

This clone was counted once. The V call is TRBV19, the J call TRBJ1-6, with TRBD1 identical over 7 bases. CDR1 is LNHDA and CDR2 is SQIVND in the germline V gene (reference sequence). This CDR3 has 14 residues. Unmatched junction bases numbered 12, after V lost 5 bases and J lost 14 bases. CDR3: CASSLLTGSNTLHF. CDR3 nucleotides: TGTGCCAGTAGTTTACTGACAGGGAGTAATACCCTCCACTTT.

The CDR3 DNA sequence: TGTGCCAGCAGTTACGGAGGCAGGGTGAACACTGAAGCTTTCTTT. Its translation is CASSYGGRVNTEAFF. The gene calls are TRBV6-5 and TRBJ1-1; D perhaps matches TRBD1 (5 bases). The V end lost 2 bases, the J end lost 0 bases, and 10 bases lay between the germline ends. The CDR3 contains 15 residues. In germline, CDR1 is MNHEY, CDR2 SVGAGI.

In this sample, this clone turned up a few times. The V and J genes are TRBV7-3 and TRBJ2-3; 13 nucleotides line up with TRBD2. The CDR3 is 16 amino acids. The junction had 3 bases not matched to a gene; V was cut back by 4 bases and J by 2 bases. The germline V gene has CDR1 SGHTA and CDR2 FQGTGA. The CDR3, as DNA: TGTGCCAGCAGCTCGGGACTAGCGGGGCTCACAGATACGCAGTATTTT. Translation gives CASSSGLAGLTDTQYF.

The genes are TRBV7-2 and TRBJ1-2; TRBD1 aligns across 9 bases. Germline-derived CDR1 and CDR2 are SGHTA and FQGNSA. J lost 8 bases, V lost 3 bases, and 10 bases had no gene match. The length of the CDR3 is 15 residues. The CDR3 DNA is TGTGCCAGCAGCTTTACCCCGGGACAGGGACGCGGCTACACCTTC. Translation: CASSFTPGQGRGYTF.

The chain employs TRBV7-2 and TRBJ2-1; D ambiguous. The CDR3 contains 12 residues. Trimming shortened V by 0 bases and J by 6 bases, and 3 bases separated the two germline ends. Germline V lookup: CDR1 SGHTA, CDR2 FQGNSA. CDR3: CASSLAPNEQFF. DNA for the CDR3: TGTGCCAGCAGCTTAGCCCCCAATGAGCAGTTCTTC.

The chain has TRBV2 and TRBJ2-7; no reliable D call. With 4 bases removed from V and 6 bases from J, the gap between germline ends came to 16 bases. The CDR3 contains 14 residues. Germline CDR1 SNHLY, CDR2 FYNNEI. CDR3 coding DNA: TGTGCCAGCAGTGTTAGGCTGTTGGTAACCGAGCAGTACTTC. It encodes CASSVRLLVTEQYF.

This sequence joins TRBV9 and TRBJ2-7; the match to TRBD2 covers 12 bases. Germline-derived CDR1 and CDR2 are SGDLS and YYNGEE. The CDR3 is 15 amino acids. The ends lost 4 bases at V and 5 bases at J; junction bases unmatched: 7. CDR3 region: CASSPLAGGRDEQYF. The CDR3 DNA reads as TGTGCCAGCAGCCCCCTAGCGGGGGGGCGGGACGAGCAGTACTTC.

The chain is built from TRBV5-1 and TRBJ2-5, with D tentatively TRBD2 (5 bases). This CDR3 has 14 amino acids. V was shortened by 1 base and J by 2 bases, with 9 bases between the two germline ends. Per the germline V gene, CDR1 is SGHRS and CDR2 is YFSETQ. The CDR3 sequence is CASSLLWRQETQYF. For the CDR3, the DNA is TGCGCCAGCAGCTTGTTGTGGAGGCAAGAGACCCAGTACTTC.

This clone was seen only a few times. The rearrangement links TRBV18 to TRBJ2-7; D might be TRBD1 (5 bases). Looked up from germline, CDR1 is KGHSH and CDR2 is LQKENI. The CDR3 loop spans 13 amino acids. V was trimmed by 3 bases and J by 5 bases, leaving 11 bases between them. CDR3 nucleotide sequence: TGTGCCAGCTCACCGCGTAGGGGTGACGAGCAGTACTTC. Translated, it gives CASSPRRGDEQYF.